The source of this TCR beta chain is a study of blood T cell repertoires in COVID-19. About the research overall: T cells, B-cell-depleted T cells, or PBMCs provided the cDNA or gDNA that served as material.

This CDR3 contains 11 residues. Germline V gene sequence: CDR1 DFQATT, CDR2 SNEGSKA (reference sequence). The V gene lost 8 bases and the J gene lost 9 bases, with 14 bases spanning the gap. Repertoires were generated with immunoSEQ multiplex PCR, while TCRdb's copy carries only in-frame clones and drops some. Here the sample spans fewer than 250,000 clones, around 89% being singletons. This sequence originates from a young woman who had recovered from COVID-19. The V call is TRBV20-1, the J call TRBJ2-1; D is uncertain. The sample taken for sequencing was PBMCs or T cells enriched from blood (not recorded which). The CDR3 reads CSSLGVGEQFF. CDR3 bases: TGCAGTTCCCTAGGTGTGGGTGAGCAGTTCTTC.